The 12 T cell receptor beta chains reported below all come from one sample, sequenced in a study of T-cell memory formation after mild COVID-19. TCRdb called the 5' RACE reads again in MiXCR, with one record for every CDR3 protein. The table has roughly 100,000 distinct CDR3 sequences, approximately 15% seen once. The sample consisted of PBMCs or a T cell subset sorted from them (not recorded which). These receptors all come from an adult woman who had mild COVID-19 (a few samples of this study predate the infection). Cell type and time point are not known.

On this clonotype itself: At one of its ends the junction is not consistent with the germline gene, which may arise from a read error. CDR3 protein: CSVDGTENAGELFF. DNA for the CDR3: TGCAGCGTGGACGGGACAGAGAACGCCGGGGAGCTGTTTTTT. The J gene is TRBJ2-2, the V gene TRBV29-1, with 7 bases aligning to TRBD1. Looked up from germline, CDR1 is SQVTM and CDR2 is ANQGSEA. The CDR3 contains 14 residues.

The V and J genes are TRBV20-1 and TRBJ2-1; D is perhaps TRBD2 (5 bases). The germline V gene has CDR1 DFQATT and CDR2 SNEGSKA (reference sequence). Trimming stripped 5 bases from V and 2 bases from J, with 13 bases between. CDR3 length equals 14 residues. As DNA, the CDR3 is TGCAGTGCTCCCTTTTCGGGAACCTACAATGAGCAGTTCTTC. Protein sequence: CSAPFSGTYNEQFF.

The table lists this clonotype with a few counts. The rearrangement links TRBV7-6 to TRBJ1-3; D call uncertain. Germline CDR1 SGHVS, CDR2 FNYEAQ. This CDR3 is 18 amino acids long. Trimming removed 1 base from V and 0 bases from J, with 16 bases in between. The CDR3 is CASSLDKLRSISGNTIYF. The CDR3 coding sequence is TGTGCCAGCAGCTTAGATAAGCTCCGGAGTATCTCTGGAAACACCATATATTTT.

V gene TRBV11-2 combines with J gene TRBJ2-5; the match to TRBD2 covers 13 bases. This CDR3 comprises 16 residues. V shed 6 bases and J 2 bases; nucleotides not matched to a gene: 6. From germline, CDR1 is SGHAT and CDR2 FQNNGV. The chain's CDR3 is CASSPGTSGAQETQYF. In nucleotides, the CDR3 is TGTGCCAGCAGTCCCGGGACTAGCGGGGCACAAGAGACCCAGTACTTC. The full variable domain, completed using reference TRBV11-2 and TRBJ2-5, is EAGVAQSPRYKIIEKRQSVAFWCNPISGHATLYWYQQILGQGPKLLIQFQNNGVVDDSQLPKDRFSAERLKGVDSTLKIQPAKLEDSAVYLCASSPGTSGAQETQYFGPGTRLLVL.

This clonotype was observed a handful of times. The rearrangement joins TRBV5-1 to TRBJ2-1; 11 bases are a match to TRBD2. CDR1 and CDR2 from the germline V gene are SGHRS and YFSETQ. Trimming removed 4 bases from V and 4 bases from J; junction bases left unmatched: 4. This CDR3 is 15 amino acids long. The CDR3: CASSGGLADYNEQFF. DNA of the CDR3: TGCGCCAGCAGCGGGGGACTAGCGGATTACAATGAGCAGTTCTTC.

The chain couples TRBV4-1 to TRBJ2-7; TRBD1 agrees at 8 bases. The CDR3 runs 15 residues. V lost 4 bases to trimming and J lost 4 bases; unmatched junction nucleotides: 9. Per the germline V gene, CDR1 is MGHRA and CDR2 is YSYEKL. As DNA, the CDR3 is TGCGCCAGCAGCCCGCTACCGGGACAGGCGTACGAGCAGTACTTC. Protein product: CASSPLPGQAYEQYF.

The table lists this clonotype with a few counts. The V and J genes are TRBV5-1 and TRBJ2-1; D is unresolved. This CDR3 is 13 amino acids long. CDR1 is SGHRS and CDR2 is YFSETQ in the germline V gene. V gave up 0 bases and J gave up 5 bases, with 6 bases separating them. CDR3 DNA sequence: TGCGCCAGCAGCTTGGGCACCGACAATGAGCAGTTCTTC. Translating it yields CASSLGTDNEQFF.

The chain recombines TRBV20-1 with TRBJ1-3; maybe TRBD1 (5 bases). V shed 4 bases and J shed 0 bases, with 19 bases lying between them. The CDR3 length is 17 residues. CDR1 and CDR2 (germline): DFQATT, SNEGSKA (reference sequence). The CDR3, as DNA: TGCAGTGCTATACAAGGGCCCGGCGGGGCCTCTGGAAACACCATATATTTT. This codes for CSAIQGPGGASGNTIYF.

Only a few counts were recorded for this clonotype. This chain joins TRBV7-9 and TRBJ1-2; 7 bases are shared with TRBD1. The V segment lost 4 bases and the J segment 10 bases; nucleotides outside the gene matches: 15. The germline gives CDR1 SEHNR, CDR2 FQNEAQ (reference sequence). This CDR3 comprises 15 residues. The DNA for the CDR3 is TGTGCCAGCAGCTCCGCCCAGACAGGGCGGGTTTTCTACACCTTC. Translating it yields CASSSAQTGRVFYTF.

The chain is built from TRBV12-3 or TRBV12-4 and TRBJ2-1; D is undetermined. The CDR3 sequence is 12 residues long. V was pared by 1 base and J by 15 bases, with 13 bases between. CDR3 DNA: TGTGCCAGCAGTTTAGGTCCGCCTAGGGCGTTCTTC. Its protein is CASSLGPPRAFF.

The gene calls are TRBV7-9 and TRBJ2-1, with a tentative D call TRBD2 (6 bases). V was pared by 4 bases and J by 4 bases, with 14 bases between. Germline V gene sequence: CDR1 SEHNR, CDR2 FQNEAQ (reference sequence). This CDR3 is 15 amino acids long. CDR3 sequence reads: CASSYDGGPYNEQFF. The DNA of the CDR3 is TGTGCCAGCAGCTACGATGGAGGGCCGTACAATGAGCAGTTCTTC.

Written as DNA, the CDR3 is TGTGCCAGCAGTCCCCGCAAGGCGCTATTGAACACTGAAGCTTTCTTT. It yields the protein CASSPRKALLNTEAFF. V is TRBV27 and J is TRBJ1-1; D gene unclear. Germline values: CDR1 MNHEY, CDR2 SMNVEV (reference sequence). V lost 5 bases, J lost 0 bases, and 16 bases lay in between. The CDR3 sequence is 16 residues long.